This TCR beta chain was obtained from a study of blood T cells in healthy people across ages. Donors ranged from about 6 to 95 years old and were healthy Caucasians in Russia. Ten milliliters of peripheral blood were drawn from each donor into EDTA-treated tubes. Alongside a J-beta primer mix, a sample-barcoded 5' primer served in a second PCR lasting about 7 to 12 cycles. MiXCR, run by TCRdb on the 5' RACE reads, gives a single entry per CDR3 protein. The data hold 1.5 million or so distinct CDR3 sequences, with 40% to 50% observed a single time. Study-level results: Changes in expanded clonotypes were possibly confounded, as the CMV status of donors was unknown. The long-lived group displayed more naive CD4+ cells, plus higher diversity, than the aged donors did.

This clonotype was observed a handful of times. Antigen unknown. The CDR3 runs 11 residues. Trimming took off 3 bases at V and 10 bases at J, with 4 bases between the two ends. Germline CDR1 SEHNR, CDR2 FQNEAQ (reference sequence). The source is a woman aged 18-29 years in good health. The V call is TRBV7-9, the J call TRBJ1-6; D is unclear. Sequencing was done on a sample of blood. The CDR3 sequence: CASSFESPLHF. The CDR3 nucleotides are TGTGCCAGCAGCTTCGAGTCACCCCTCCACTTT.